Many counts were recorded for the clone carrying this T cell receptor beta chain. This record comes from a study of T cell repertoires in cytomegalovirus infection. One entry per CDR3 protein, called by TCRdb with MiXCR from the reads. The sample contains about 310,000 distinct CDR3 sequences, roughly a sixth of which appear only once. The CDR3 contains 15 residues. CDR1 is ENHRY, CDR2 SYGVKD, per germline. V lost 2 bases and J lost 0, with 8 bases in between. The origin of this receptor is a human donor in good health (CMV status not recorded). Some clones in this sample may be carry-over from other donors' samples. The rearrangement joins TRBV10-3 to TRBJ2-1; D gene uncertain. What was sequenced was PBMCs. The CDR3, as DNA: TGTGCCATCAGTGAGAACGGGCCCTCCTACAATGAGCAGTTCTTC. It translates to CAISENGPSYNEQFF.